This TCR beta chain emerged from a study of blood T cell repertoires in COVID-19. The data were produced by immunoSEQ multiplex PCR, yet TCRdb's version contains in-frame clones alone and is incomplete. Among 250,000 to 300,000 clones listed, over 85% were seen once. Followed over time, Seattle patients had been enrolled while infection was active. This CDR3 comprises 16 residues. Germline-derived CDR1 and CDR2 are SGDLS and YYNGEE. The V and J ends lost 4 bases and 0 bases respectively, with 14 bases between them. Source material: peripheral blood. The V gene is TRBV9, the J gene TRBJ2-1; D might be TRBD2 (5 bases). This clonotype originated in a young woman with COVID-19, enrolled during active disease. The CDR3 spells CASSPRGSDSYNEQFF. The CDR3 coding sequence is TGTGCCAGCAGCCCCCGGGGTAGCGACTCCTACAATGAGCAGTTCTTC.